Ten or more counts support the clone carrying this T cell receptor (beta chain). Its antigen is not identified. CDR3 regions were amplified by Arm-PCR using iRepertoire HTBI primers to build TCR beta libraries. One entry per CDR3 protein, called by TCRdb with MiXCR from the multiplex PCR reads. The sample lists roughly 400,000 distinct CDR3 sequences; about a fifth were seen once. The entry originates in a study of regulatory T cells in long-lasting Graves disease. Study in general: The study counted Graves' disease as persistent given over 5 years of antithyroid drugs and positive TSH receptor antibodies.

Study findings and constraints: Possibly, accuracy suffered from the small sample size.

Stated time point: persistent/refractory GD, antithyroid drugs over 5 years with positive TRAb. From PBMCs, RNA was extracted and then used to make the TCR library. The TCR comes from a female donor with Graves disease. Sequenced material: peripheral blood mononuclear cells (PBMCs), taken when the disease was refractory, from a patient treated with antithyroid drugs.

This chain's CDR3 is CASRTGLGNSPLHF. The CDR3 DNA is TGTGCCAGCAGGACGGGACTCGGGAATTCACCCCTCCACTTT. J is TRBJ1-6 and V is TRBV12-3 or TRBV12-4, with D possibly matching TRBD1 (5 bases). V lost 6 bases and J lost 7, with 13 bases in between. This CDR3 spans 14 amino acids.